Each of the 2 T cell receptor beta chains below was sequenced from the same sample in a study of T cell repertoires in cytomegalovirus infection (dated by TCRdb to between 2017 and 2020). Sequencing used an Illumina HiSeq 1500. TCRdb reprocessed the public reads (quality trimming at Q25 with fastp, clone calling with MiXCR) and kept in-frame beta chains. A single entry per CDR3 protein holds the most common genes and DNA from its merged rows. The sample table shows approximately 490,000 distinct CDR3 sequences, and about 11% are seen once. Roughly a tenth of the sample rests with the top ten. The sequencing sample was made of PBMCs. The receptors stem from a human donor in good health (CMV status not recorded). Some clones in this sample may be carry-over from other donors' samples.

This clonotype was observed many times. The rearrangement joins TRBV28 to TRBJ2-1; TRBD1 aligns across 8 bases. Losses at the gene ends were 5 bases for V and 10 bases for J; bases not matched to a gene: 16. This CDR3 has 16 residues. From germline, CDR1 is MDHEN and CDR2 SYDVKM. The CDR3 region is CASSGFFMDRVGEQFF. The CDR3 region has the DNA TGTGCCAGCAGTGGATTTTTTATGGACAGGGTGGGAGAGCAGTTCTTC.

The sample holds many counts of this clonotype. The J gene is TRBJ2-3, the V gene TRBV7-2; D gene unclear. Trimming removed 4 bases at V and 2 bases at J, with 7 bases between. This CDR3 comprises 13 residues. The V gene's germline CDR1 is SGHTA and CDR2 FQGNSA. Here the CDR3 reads CASSSSPTDTQYF. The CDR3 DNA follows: TGTGCCAGCAGCTCATCCCCCACAGATACGCAGTATTTT.